The 28 T cell receptor beta chains below all came from one sample that was sequenced in a study of blood T cells in healthy people across ages. The use of a sample-barcoded 5' primer and a J-beta primer mix characterized a second PCR of roughly 7 to 11 cycles. MiXCR, applied by TCRdb to the 5' RACE reads, yields one record per CDR3 protein. The top ten clones hold 7.9% of a sample with some 1.4 million distinct CDR3 sequences, around 39% of them seen once. Sample: blood. The source is a woman between 18 and 29 years old in good health.

This clonotype was seen a few times. This sequence joins TRBV6-2 or TRBV6-3 and TRBJ1-6; no clear D. The V gene lost 6 bases and the J gene lost 0 bases, with 15 bases spanning the gap. The CDR3 has 17 amino acids. Germline values: CDR1 MNHEY, CDR2 SVGEGT. This CDR3 is CASRTAAGSSYNSPLHF. In nucleotides, the CDR3 is TGTGCCAGCAGGACGGCGGCGGGGAGCTCCTATAATTCACCCCTCCACTTT.

This clonotype was counted a few times. The chain has TRBV28 and TRBJ1-1; D gene unclear. The germline gives CDR1 MDHEN, CDR2 SYDVKM. The germline V and J ends were trimmed by 2 bases and 7 bases, with 14 bases remaining between them. This CDR3 comprises 14 residues. The CDR3 protein is CASSLVYEFSEAFF. The CDR3 coding sequence is TGTGCCAGCAGTTTAGTATATGAGTTCAGTGAAGCTTTCTTT.

This clonotype was seen a handful of times. Since a much larger clone is just one base distant, this may be a read error. The rearrangement uses TRBV2 and TRBJ2-7; 8 bases are a match to TRBD2. J gave up 5 bases and V 6 bases, and 9 bases lay outside the gene matches. The CDR3 extends over 14 amino acids. Germline-derived CDR1 and CDR2 are SNHLY and FYNNEI. The CDR3 DNA reads TGTGCCAGCAGGGTAGCGGGACCTTACGACGAGCAGTACTTC. Residues: CASRVAGPYDEQYF. Using reference TRBV2 and TRBJ2-7 for the parts outside the CDR3, the full variable domain is EPEVTQTPSHQVTQMGQEVILRCVPISNHLYFYWYRQILGQKVEFLVSFYNNEISEKSEIFDDQFSVERPDGSNFTLKIRSTKLEDSAMYFCASRVAGPYDEQYFGPGTRLTVT.

The chain couples TRBV6-5 to TRBJ1-4; the D is unclear. Trimming took off 0 bases at V and 5 bases at J, with 16 bases between the two ends. The CDR3 has 17 residues. Germline CDR1 is MNHEY and CDR2 is SVGAGI. CDR3 residues: CASSYSMVGGGNEKLFF. CDR3 nucleotide sequence: TGTGCCAGCAGTTACTCGATGGTAGGCGGCGGCAATGAAAAACTGTTTTTT.

In this sample, this clonotype turned up a few times. The rearrangement joins TRBV30 to TRBJ2-5; D is perhaps TRBD2 (5 bases). From germline, CDR1 is GTSNPN and CDR2 SVGIG (reference sequence). Trimming shortened V by 8 bases and J by 5 bases, and 12 bases separated the two germline ends. This CDR3 contains 11 residues. The CDR3 here is CAGTSPETQYF. The CDR3 DNA is TGTGCCGGTACTAGTCCGGAGACCCAGTACTTC.

The gene calls are TRBV7-9 and TRBJ2-7; 8 nucleotides line up with TRBD1. This CDR3 region has 16 residues. V lost 5 bases and J lost 4; bases outside the gene matches: 13. Germline V gives CDR1 SEHNR, CDR2 FQNEAQ (reference sequence). The CDR3, as DNA: TGTGCCAGCAGCGGACGGACAGGGTATGAGGGATACGAGCAGTACTTC. Translating it yields CASSGRTGYEGYEQYF. Complete variable domain (other parts from reference TRBV7-9 and TRBJ2-7): DTGVSQNPRHKITKRGQNVTFRCDPISEHNRLYWYRQTLGQGPEFLTYFQNEAQLEKSRLLSDRFSAERPKGSFSTLEIQRTEQGDSAMYLCASSGRTGYEGYEQYFGPGTRLTVT.

The chain employs TRBV20-1 and TRBJ1-1; D is possibly TRBD1 (6 bases). There are 12 residues in the CDR3. The V and J ends lost 4 bases and 6 bases respectively, with 12 bases between them. Germline CDR1 and CDR2: DFQATT and SNEGSKA (reference sequence). CDR3 amino acids: CSANRQDSEAFF. CDR3 sequence (DNA): TGCAGTGCTAACAGACAGGACTCTGAAGCTTTCTTT.

The table lists this clonotype with a few counts. The chain links TRBV2 to TRBJ1-1; 7 positions agree with TRBD1. There are 13 residues in the CDR3. Per the germline V gene, CDR1 is SNHLY and CDR2 is FYNNEI. V lost 10 bases, J lost 1 base, and 6 bases stayed unmatched. CDR3 amino acids: CATLGQANTEAFF. The CDR3 DNA reads as TGTGCCACCCTCGGACAGGCGAACACTGAAGCTTTCTTT.

This clonotype came up a few times. The chain combines TRBV10-3 with TRBJ1-2, with D uncertain. From germline, CDR1 is ENHRY and CDR2 SYGVKD. Deletions cut 10 bases from V and 0 bases from J, with 12 bases between. The CDR3 contains 13 residues. CDR3 in DNA: TGTGCCACCCGACGAGCCCCTAACTATGGCTACACCTTC. Translating gives CATRRAPNYGYTF.

This chain links TRBV5-5 with TRBJ1-5; D unresolved. Trimming cost V 4 bases and J 0 bases, with 14 bases left between them. Germline V gene sequence: CDR1 SGHKS, CDR2 YYEKEE (reference sequence). The CDR3 totals 16 residues. The CDR3 loop is CASSHTEGYSNQPQHF. The DNA for the CDR3 is TGTGCCAGCAGCCACACCGAGGGATATAGCAATCAGCCCCAGCATTTT.

The rearrangement links TRBV2 to TRBJ2-1, with a possible D match to TRBD2 (6 bases). V was clipped by 6 bases and J by 12 bases, with 15 bases between them. The germline CDR1 and CDR2 sequences are SNHLY and FYNNEI. This CDR3 is 12 amino acids long. CDR3 DNA sequence: TGTGCCAGCAGCGAGACTAGATTTGTGCAGTTCTTC. This sequence encodes CASSETRFVQFF. The complete variable domain, with remaining parts taken from reference TRBV2 and TRBJ2-1, reads EPEVTQTPSHQVTQMGQEVILRCVPISNHLYFYWYRQILGQKVEFLVSFYNNEISEKSEIFDDQFSVERPDGSNFTLKIRSTKLEDSAMYFCASSETRFVQFFGPGTRLTVL.

The chain employs TRBV10-3 and TRBJ2-5; D is possibly TRBD1 (6 bases). CDR3 length: 13 amino acids. Trimming pared 5 bases from V and 2 bases from J, leaving 9 bases between. CDR1 is ENHRY, CDR2 SYGVKD, per germline. The CDR3 DNA reads as TGTGCCATCAGTAGGACAGATCAAGAGACCCAGTACTTC. Its translation is CAISRTDQETQYF.

This clonotype was detected only a few times. The V call is TRBV30, the J call TRBJ2-3, with D unresolved. CDR3 length equals 14 residues. From germline, CDR1 is GTSNPN and CDR2 SVGIG (reference sequence). The ends were cut back, 4 bases at V and 0 bases at J, with 11 bases in the middle. CDR3 in DNA: TGTGCCTGGACCGGACGTATTAGCACAGATACGCAGTATTTT. It encodes CAWTGRISTDTQYF.

V usage is TRBV11-2 and J usage is TRBJ2-2; perhaps D is TRBD1 or TRBD2 (5 bases each). CDR1 is SGHAT, CDR2 FQNNGV, per germline. Trimming took off 5 bases at V and 1 base at J, with 11 bases between the two ends. CDR3 length: 15 amino acids. As DNA, the CDR3 is TGTGCCAGCAGCCCGGGACCGAGGAACACCGGGGAGCTGTTTTTT. Translating gives CASSPGPRNTGELFF.

CDR3 sequence: CASSQDPAGGAQETQYF. The DNA of the CDR3 is TGCGCCAGCAGCCAAGATCCAGCCGGGGGGGCCCAAGAGACCCAGTACTTC. This chain connects TRBV4-1 to TRBJ2-5; TRBD2 aligns across 8 bases. The CDR3 is made up of 17 amino acids. V shed 0 bases and J 1 base; nucleotides not matched to a gene: 7. CDR1 and CDR2 (germline): MGHRA, YSYEKL.

The J gene is TRBJ1-1, the V gene TRBV7-8; a possible D gene is TRBD1 (6 bases). Trimming left V 0 bases short and J 4 bases short, with 15 bases between. CDR1 and CDR2 from the germline V gene are SGHVS and FQNEAQ. The CDR3 has 16 amino acids. The CDR3 coding sequence is TGTGCCAGCAGCTTAGCTCCTGGGACATTGGGCACTGAAGCTTTCTTT. This sequence encodes CASSLAPGTLGTEAFF.

This chain links TRBV2 with TRBJ1-1; possible D gene TRBD1, 6 bases. Germline CDR1 and CDR2: SNHLY and FYNNEI. Trimming stripped 5 bases from V and 5 bases from J, with 21 bases between. The CDR3 is 16 amino acids. The CDR3 sequence is CASSQGTAWEDTEAFF. The DNA for the CDR3 is TGTGCCAGCAGTCAGGGGACGGCTTGGGAAGATACTGAAGCTTTCTTT.

This clonotype has more than one count but fewer than ten. Here the CDR3 reads CSVESDEQFF. In DNA, the CDR3 is TGCAGCGTCGAATCCGATGAGCAGTTCTTC. The chain recombines TRBV29-1 with TRBJ2-1; no clear D. The V and J ends lost 6 bases and 8 bases respectively, with 8 bases between them. The CDR3 has 10 amino acids. Germline values: CDR1 SQVTM, CDR2 ANQGSEA.

At least ten counts were recorded for this clonotype. This chain joins TRBV2 and TRBJ2-5, with 9 bases that match TRBD1. The CDR3 sequence is 15 residues long. Unmatched junction bases numbered 9, after V lost 5 bases and J lost 5 bases. CDR1 is SNHLY, CDR2 FYNNEI, per germline. CDR3 loop: CASSSGQGRKETQYF. For the CDR3, the DNA is TGTGCCAGCAGTTCGGGACAGGGAAGGAAGGAGACCCAGTACTTC.

This clonotype appeared a few times. This chain uses TRBV12-3 or TRBV12-4 with TRBJ1-6; TRBD1 matches 7 bases. CDR3 length: 15 amino acids. With 5 bases clipped from V and 5 bases from J, the junction kept 6 bases outside the gene matches. The CDR3 sequence: CASSAGTDHNSPLHF. DNA for the CDR3: TGTGCCAGCAGTGCAGGGACAGACCATAATTCACCCCTCCACTTT.

About this clonotype itself: One end of the junction fails to match germline, which may point to a read error. The chain is built from TRBV15 and TRBJ2-3; no firm D call. Per the germline V gene, CDR1 is LNHNV and CDR2 is YYDKDF (reference sequence). This CDR3 has 15 amino acids. In DNA form, the CDR3 reads TGTGCCGCCAGCACAGAACAGATAGGGACAGATACGCAGTATTTT. It yields the protein CAASTEQIGTDTQYF.

The chain couples TRBV21-1 to TRBJ1-5; the D call in the table, TRBD1, was not verified against the DNA. TRBV21-1 is deemed a pseudogene. The CDR3 sequence is 17 residues long. CDR3 sequence (DNA): TGTGCCAGCAGCAAAGCGCTAGACAGGCCTAACAATCAGCCCCAGCATTTT. Translating it yields CASSKALDRPNNQPQHF.

This clonotype has a handful of counts. The chain is built from TRBV6-5 and TRBJ2-1, with TRBD2 matching over 7 bases. Germline trimming cut 1 base from V and 0 bases from J; bases unmatched to any gene: 6. Germline V CDR1 and CDR2: MNHEY, SVGAGI. This CDR3 has 17 residues. The CDR3 sequence: CASSYYPSGFSYNEQFF. DNA for the CDR3: TGTGCCAGCAGTTACTATCCTAGCGGATTCTCCTACAATGAGCAGTTCTTC.

The V gene is TRBV6-5, the J gene TRBJ2-5, with 8 bases matching TRBD1. This CDR3 spans 15 amino acids. In germline, CDR1 is MNHEY, CDR2 SVGAGI. Trimming took 2 bases from V and 2 from J; bases not matched to a gene: 4. As DNA, the CDR3 is TGTGCCAGCAGTTACGACAGGGGCGGTCAAGAGACCCAGTACTTC. It specifies CASSYDRGGQETQYF.

This clonotype was detected only a few times. The chain recombines TRBV10-3 with TRBJ2-7; 10 bases align to TRBD2. Germline lookup yields CDR1 ENHRY and CDR2 SYGVKD. The CDR3 extends over 15 amino acids. The ends lost 10 bases at V and 7 bases at J; junction bases unmatched: 16. The CDR3 nucleotides read TGTGCCACTTCCCCAGCGGGAGGGGTCGAGAATGAGCAGTACTTC. This codes for CATSPAGGVENEQYF.

This chain joins TRBV20-1 and TRBJ2-3; TRBD1 matches at 8 bases. There are 15 residues in the CDR3. Unmatched junction bases numbered 4, after V lost 2 bases and J lost 0 bases. CDR1 is DFQATT and CDR2 is SNEGSKA in the germline V gene (reference sequence). The CDR3 is CSARQGAPSTDTQYF. As DNA, the CDR3 is TGCAGTGCTAGACAGGGGGCGCCAAGCACAGATACGCAGTATTTT.

This clonotype has only a few counts. The chain links TRBV7-6 to TRBJ2-3; D gene uncertain. Between the trimmed V and J ends, which lost 2 bases and 5 bases, there was a span of 8 bases. The CDR3 covers 13 residues. CDR1 and CDR2 (germline): SGHVS, FNYEAQ. The CDR3 nucleotides are TGTGCCAGCAGCTTAAATATTGAAGATACGCAGTATTTT. Residues: CASSLNIEDTQYF.

This rearrangement joins TRBV6-6 to TRBJ2-3; a possible D gene is TRBD1 (5 bases). CDR1 and CDR2 from the germline V gene are MNHNY and SVGAGI (reference sequence). The CDR3 has 14 residues. With 9 bases removed from V and 4 bases from J, the gap between germline ends came to 17 bases. Here the CDR3 reads CASLIGHTSDTQYF. For the CDR3, the DNA is TGTGCCAGTCTCATTGGACACACATCAGATACGCAGTATTTT.